This T cell receptor beta chain was retrieved from a study of regulatory T cells in long-lasting Graves disease. As for time point: newly diagnosed GD, antithyroid drugs for less than 3 months. With RNA extracted from PBMCs as input, the TCR library was made. This clonotype was seen more than once but under ten times. Libraries of TCR beta came from iRepertoire HTBI primers plus Arm-PCR of CDR3 regions. Per the authors' pipeline: Gene usage covered about 60 TRBV and 11 to 15 TRBJ segments. Via MiXCR, TCRdb re-called the multiplex PCR reads, giving one row per CDR3 protein. The V and J calls and clone size are TCRdb's, not the authors'. The table lists about 350,000 distinct CDR3 sequences, about a sixth of them singletons. These data were also filed under a second study, of T cells in Graves' hyperthyroidism and ophthalmopathy. From that paper: Ophthalmopathy cases were set apart from stable hyperthyroidism by a 13 V-J model.

The sequences come from peripheral blood mononuclear cells (PBMCs), collected at new diagnosis, from a patient treated with antithyroid drugs. The sequence was obtained from a woman under 30 with Graves disease.

CDR3 nucleotide sequence: TGTGCCACCAGTGACCCCGGACAGGGCTCGGGTGCCGATACGCAGTATTTT. It yields the protein CATSDPGQGSGADTQYF. This rearrangement joins TRBV24-1 to TRBJ2-3; TRBD1 matches at 8 bases. V lost 4 bases, J lost 6 bases, and 14 bases stayed unmatched. This CDR3 is built from 17 residues. Germline V CDR1 and CDR2: KGHDR, SFDVKD.